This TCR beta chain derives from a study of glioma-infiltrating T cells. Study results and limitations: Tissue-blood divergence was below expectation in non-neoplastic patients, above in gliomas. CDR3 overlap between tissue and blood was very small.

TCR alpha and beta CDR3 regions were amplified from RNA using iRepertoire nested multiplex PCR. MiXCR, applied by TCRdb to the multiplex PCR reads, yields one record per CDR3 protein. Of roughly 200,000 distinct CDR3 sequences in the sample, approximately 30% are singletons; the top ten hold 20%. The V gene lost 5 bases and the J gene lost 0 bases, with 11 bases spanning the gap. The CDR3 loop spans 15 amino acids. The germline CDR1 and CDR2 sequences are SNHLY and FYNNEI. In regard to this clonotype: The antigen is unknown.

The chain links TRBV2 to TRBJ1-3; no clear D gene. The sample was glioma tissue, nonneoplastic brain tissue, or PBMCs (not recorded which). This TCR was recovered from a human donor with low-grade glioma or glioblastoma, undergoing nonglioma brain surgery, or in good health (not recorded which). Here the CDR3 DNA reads TGTGCCAGCAGTCTAGACGCGAGCTCTGGAAACACCATATATTTT. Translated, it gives CASSLDASSGNTIYF.